The clone carrying this T cell receptor (beta chain) is classed as large. For a library built for alpha chains, this beta chain is a stray read; little rests on its size. TCR cDNA molecules were tagged individually, and each one carried a unique molecular identifier. TCRdb reanalysed the 5' RACE reads using MiXCR and keeps one entry per CDR3 protein. The data show 450 to 650 distinct CDR3 sequences, 5.5% to 7% seen once. These data originate in a study of spatial heterogeneity in lung cancer. About the study: Raw-read counts averaged over ten per unique TCR and UMI combination.

Time point of the sample: sample taken at primary tumor resection. This material consisted of normal lung tissue next to the tumor, taken at surgery. This clonotype was obtained from a female donor with early-stage non-small cell lung cancer.

CDR3 DNA sequence: TGTGCCAGCAGTGAAAACACTAGCGGGGGTTCCGAGCAGTACTTC. Residues: CASSENTSGGSEQYF. The V call is TRBV2, the J call TRBJ2-7; 11 nucleotides align to TRBD2. J lost 6 bases, V lost 2 bases, and 6 bases had no gene match. The germline V gene encodes CDR1 SNHLY and CDR2 FYNNEI. The CDR3 totals 15 residues.